This entry concerns a single TCR beta chain. This clone was seen a few times. The specificity of this receptor is unknown. It has no much larger one-base neighbor in the sample; base qualities were not kept. The collaborating institutions used their own protocols to collect whole blood in K2EDTA tubes. For TCRbeta analysis, collaborators shipped samples in one of three forms: frozen whole blood, isolated PBMCs, or DNA extracted from either of those sample types. This record belongs to a study of blood T cell repertoires in COVID-19 (dated by TCRdb to the early 2020s). Regarding the research as a whole: Samples covering the acute and convalescent phases of COVID-19 were provided by collaborators in the United States, Italy and Spain. The material from the prospective study consisted of cDNA or gDNA derived from T cells, B-cell-depleted T cells, or PBMCs. The dataset comprised deeply sampled blood TCRbeta repertoires from subjects exposed to, actively infected with, or recovered from COVID-19. The repertoires were released in a freely available public database intended as a resource for research on the immune response to SARS-CoV-2. The samples were drawn from the first 160 participants of the ongoing ImmuneRACE study and from 950 to 1,500 subjects provided by 6 global collaborators. A de-identified subject ID, COVID-19 status, age in years and sex were almost always included in the sample metadata. Where HLA class I and class II types were available, the types were taken from metadata supplied by the sample provider, not from assay-based typing. General study outcomes and caveats: The amount of clinical and demographic metadata varied by source and participant and was provided uncurated.

TCRbeta CDR3 regions were amplified from genomic DNA by means of the immunoSEQ Assay, a bias-controlled multiplex PCR. The paper's data handling went like this. Nucleated cell counts per sample were estimated from amplification of reference gene primers within the assay. To quantify the absolute abundance of each unique TCRbeta CDR3 rearrangement, sequence reads were collapsed and filtered. For each sample, productive Simpson clonality was calculated as the square root of Simpson's diversity index across productive rearrangements. This is the immuneACCESS table as TCRdb keeps it, with only in-frame sequences that have V and J called. A part of the clones is gone; compared with another copy, unresolved V genes explain less than half, and the rest is unexplained. That table furnishes V, J and clone size, whereas the DNA furnished D and trimming. The sample table holds approximately 41,000 clones, of which around 80% were seen once. Clones ranked in the top ten supply more than 30% of the sample.

Based on the germline V gene, the CDR1 and CDR2 sequences are SGDLS and YYNGEE. Trimming accounts for 2 bases at V and 7 bases at J, while the number of junction bases matched to no gene is 2. Taken from cysteine to phenylalanine, the CDR3 has 13 residues. Only the CDR3 part of the read is kept: 39 bases, read in frame from the first base. This receptor was identified in a man aged 35 to 55 with active or convalescent COVID-19. Sequenced sample: peripheral blood. The V gene is TRBV9 and the J gene is TRBJ1-3; 8 bases in the middle match TRBD1. The nucleotide sequence reads as follows: TGTGCCAGCAGCGTGGGGACAGGTAACACCATATATTTT. Its translation is CASSVGTGNTIYF. Where the CDR3 stops, the reference TRBV9 and TRBJ1-3 genes take over; the full variable domain is DSGVTQTPKHLITATGQRVTLRCSPRSGDLSVYWYQQSLDQGLQFLIQYYNGEERAKGNILERFSAQQFPDLHSELNLSSLELGDSALYFCASSVGTGNTIYFGEGSWLTVV.